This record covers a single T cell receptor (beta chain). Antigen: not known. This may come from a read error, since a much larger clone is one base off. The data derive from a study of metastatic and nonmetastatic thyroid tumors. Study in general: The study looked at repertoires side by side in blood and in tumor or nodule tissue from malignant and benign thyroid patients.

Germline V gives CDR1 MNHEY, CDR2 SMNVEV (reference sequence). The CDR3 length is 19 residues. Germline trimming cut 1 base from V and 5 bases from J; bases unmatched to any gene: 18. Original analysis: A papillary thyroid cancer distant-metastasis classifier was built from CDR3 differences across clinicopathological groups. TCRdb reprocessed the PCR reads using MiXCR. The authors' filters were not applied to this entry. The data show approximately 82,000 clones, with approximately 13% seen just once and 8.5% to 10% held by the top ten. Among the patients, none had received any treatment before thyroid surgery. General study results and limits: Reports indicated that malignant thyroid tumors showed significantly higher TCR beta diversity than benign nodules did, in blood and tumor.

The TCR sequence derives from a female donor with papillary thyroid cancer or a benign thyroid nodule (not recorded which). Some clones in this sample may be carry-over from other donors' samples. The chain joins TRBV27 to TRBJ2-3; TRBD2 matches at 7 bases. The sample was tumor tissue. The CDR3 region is CASSLYNLLVGRALDTQYF. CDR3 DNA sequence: TGTGCCAGCAGTTTATACAATTTACTAGTGGGGAGGGCCTTAGATACGCAGTATTTT.